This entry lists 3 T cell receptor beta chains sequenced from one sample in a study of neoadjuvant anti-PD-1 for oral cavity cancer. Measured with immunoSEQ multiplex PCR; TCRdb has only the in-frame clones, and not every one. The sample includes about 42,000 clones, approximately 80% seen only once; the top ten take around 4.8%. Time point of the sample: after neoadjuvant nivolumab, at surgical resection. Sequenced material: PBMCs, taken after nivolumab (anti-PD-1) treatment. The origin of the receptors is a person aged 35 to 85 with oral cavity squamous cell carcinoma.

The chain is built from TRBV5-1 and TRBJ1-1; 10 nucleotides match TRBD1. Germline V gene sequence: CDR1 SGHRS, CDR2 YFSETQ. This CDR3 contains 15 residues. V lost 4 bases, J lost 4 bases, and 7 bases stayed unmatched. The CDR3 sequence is CASSTRTGGSTEAFF. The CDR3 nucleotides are TGCGCCAGCAGCACCCGGACAGGGGGAAGCACTGAAGCTTTCTTT.

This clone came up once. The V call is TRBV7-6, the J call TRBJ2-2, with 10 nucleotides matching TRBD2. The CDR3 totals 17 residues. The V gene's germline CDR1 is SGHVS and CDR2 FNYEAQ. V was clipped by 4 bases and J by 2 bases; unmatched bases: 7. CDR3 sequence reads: CASSSQLAGGNTGELFF. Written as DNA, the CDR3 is TGTGCCAGCAGCTCTCAATTAGCGGGGGGAAACACCGGGGAGCTGTTTTTT.

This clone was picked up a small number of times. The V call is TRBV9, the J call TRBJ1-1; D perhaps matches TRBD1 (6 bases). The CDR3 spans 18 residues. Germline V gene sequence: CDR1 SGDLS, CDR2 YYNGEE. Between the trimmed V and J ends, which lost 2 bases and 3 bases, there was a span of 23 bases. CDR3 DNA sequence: TGTGCCAGCAGCGTCGGCAGGGGCGGGGGTGAATTAGACACTGAAGCTTTCTTT. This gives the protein CASSVGRGGGELDTEAFF. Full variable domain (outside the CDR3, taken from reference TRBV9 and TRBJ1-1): DSGVTQTPKHLITATGQRVTLRCSPRSGDLSVYWYQQSLDQGLQFLIQYYNGEERAKGNILERFSAQQFPDLHSELNLSSLELGDSALYFCASSVGRGGGELDTEAFFGQGTRLTVV.